Listed below are T cell receptor beta chains from one sample, sequenced in a study of cytomegalovirus exposure and HLA in healthy donors. The repertoire was sequenced with immunoSEQ multiplex PCR; TCRdb's copy has only in-frame clones and lacks some. The sample consists of more than 200,000 clones, roughly 87% of them appearing once. Input material: PBMCs. All receptors derive from a man in his forties or fifties in good health and CMV-seropositive. Each CDR3 is given with its conserved first and last residue. Fields, in order: clone size, V gene, D gene, J gene, CDR3 DNA, CDR3 protein. A D gene is named only where the DNA matches it firmly. Clone size appears in some rows only: once, few, many, or a class for an expanded clone.

clone_size: NA
v_call: TRBV6-1
d_call: NA
j_call: TRBJ2-6
cdr3_nt: TGTGCCAGCAGCCAGTATTCTGGGGCCAACGTCCTGACTTTC
cdr3_aa: CASSQYSGANVLTF

clone_size: NA
v_call: TRBV28
d_call: TRBD1
j_call: TRBJ1-2
cdr3_nt: TGTGGGACAGGGATGGGGTATGGCTACACCTTC
cdr3_aa: CGTGMGYGYTF

clone_size: once
v_call: TRBV6-1
d_call: TRBD1
j_call: TRBJ2-5
cdr3_nt: TGTGCCAGCGCGGGACAGGGAAGGGAGACCCAGTACTTC
cdr3_aa: CASAGQGRETQYF

clone_size: NA
v_call: TRBV7-3
d_call: TRBD1
j_call: TRBJ2-1
cdr3_nt: TGTGCCAGCAGCTCAGGACAGGGGATCTACAATGAGCAGTTCTTC
cdr3_aa: CASSSGQGIYNEQFF

clone_size: NA
v_call: TRBV4-2
d_call: NA
j_call: TRBJ1-1
cdr3_nt: TGTGCCAGCAGCCAATCTGGGGGGGGGCGAGGGGACACTGAAGCTTTCTTT
cdr3_aa: CASSQSGGGRGDTEAFF

clone_size: NA
v_call: TRBV7-8
d_call: TRBD2
j_call: TRBJ2-1
cdr3_nt: TGTGCCAGCAGCTTAGAGCCTAGCGGGTCCTACAATGAGCAGTTCTTC
cdr3_aa: CASSLEPSGSYNEQFF

clone_size: NA
v_call: TRBV20-1
d_call: NA
j_call: TRBJ2-5
cdr3_nt: TGCAGTGCTAGAGTCCCACAGGCCCAGTACTTC
cdr3_aa: CSARVPQAQYF

clone_size: NA
v_call: TRBV5-6
d_call: NA
j_call: TRBJ2-7
cdr3_nt: TGTGCCAGCAGCTTAGCCGCTACCTCTCGCGAGCAGTACTTC
cdr3_aa: CASSLAATSREQYF

clone_size: NA
v_call: TRBV5-1
d_call: TRBD1
j_call: TRBJ1-5
cdr3_nt: TGCGCCAGCAGCTTGGCGAGACAGGGTAATAGCAATCAGCCCCAGCATTTT
cdr3_aa: CASSLARQGNSNQPQHF

clone_size: NA
v_call: TRBV7-6
d_call: TRBD2
j_call: TRBJ2-5
cdr3_nt: TGTGCCAGCAGCTTCGGTCGTGGTAGCGGGAGTGGGGAGACCCAGTACTTC
cdr3_aa: CASSFGRGSGSGETQYF

clone_size: NA
v_call: TRBV27
d_call: TRBD1
j_call: TRBJ2-1
cdr3_nt: TGTGCCAGCAGTTTGTGGACAGGGGGCTACAATGAGCAGTTCTTC
cdr3_aa: CASSLWTGGYNEQFF

clone_size: NA
v_call: TRBV6-5
d_call: NA
j_call: TRBJ2-1
cdr3_nt: TGTGCCAGCAGTTACGAAGGGGGGGTCAATGAGCAGTTCTTC
cdr3_aa: CASSYEGGVNEQFF

clone_size: NA
v_call: TRBV5-6
d_call: TRBD2
j_call: TRBJ2-1
cdr3_nt: TGTGCCAGCAGCTTGGTGTCCGGGAGGGCCCAGGGAGAGCAGTTCTTC
cdr3_aa: CASSLVSGRAQGEQFF

clone_size: NA
v_call: TRBV10-3
d_call: TRBD2
j_call: TRBJ2-1
cdr3_nt: TGTGCCATCAGCCTAGCGGGAGTATATGAGCAGTTCTTC
cdr3_aa: CAISLAGVYEQFF

clone_size: NA
v_call: TRBV4-2
d_call: NA
j_call: TRBJ2-1
cdr3_nt: TGTGCCAGCAGCCATGGGGTATTGAGCGGGCTTAGCTCCTACAATGAGCAGTTCTTC
cdr3_aa: CASSHGVLSGLSSYNEQFF

clone_size: once
v_call: TRBV6-6
d_call: NA
j_call: TRBJ2-5
cdr3_nt: TGTGCCAGCAGTCGCCCCTCTAGCGTGAAAGGGGAGACCCAGTACTTC
cdr3_aa: CASSRPSSVKGETQYF

clone_size: NA
v_call: TRBV6-4
d_call: NA
j_call: TRBJ1-3
cdr3_nt: TGTGCCAGCAGGGGACACCCGGGAAACACCATATATTTT
cdr3_aa: CASRGHPGNTIYF

clone_size: few
v_call: TRBV7-3
d_call: NA
j_call: TRBJ2-3
cdr3_nt: TGTGCCAGCAGCTTAATGGCGGGAGATACGCAGTATTTT
cdr3_aa: CASSLMAGDTQYF

clone_size: few
v_call: TRBV27
d_call: NA
j_call: TRBJ1-1
cdr3_nt: TGTGCCAGCAGTCCTAACCTTAGTTCTGAAGCTTTCTTT
cdr3_aa: CASSPNLSSEAFF

clone_size: NA
v_call: TRBV11-2
d_call: TRBD2
j_call: TRBJ2-7
cdr3_nt: TGTGCCAGCAGCCACCCTCTAGCGGGAGTGGGCGAGCAGTACTTC
cdr3_aa: CASSHPLAGVGEQYF

clone_size: NA
v_call: TRBV9
d_call: TRBD2
j_call: TRBJ2-5
cdr3_nt: TGTGCCAGCAGCGTACGGGCTACTGGTGAGAGGGAGGGCCAGTACTTC
cdr3_aa: CASSVRATGEREGQYF

clone_size: NA
v_call: TRBV6-1
d_call: TRBD2
j_call: TRBJ2-3
cdr3_nt: TGCGCCGGAGGCGGGGGGGACACAGATACGCAGTATTTT
cdr3_aa: CAGGGGDTDTQYF

clone_size: NA
v_call: TRBV6-5
d_call: NA
j_call: TRBJ2-7
cdr3_nt: TGTGCCAGCAGTAACGGGTATGAGCAGTACTTC
cdr3_aa: CASSNGYEQYF

clone_size: few
v_call: TRBV25-1
d_call: NA
j_call: TRBJ1-4
cdr3_nt: TGTGCCAGCAGTGAACGGTTTAGGTCAGGGCGGGAGGAAAAACTGTTTTTT
cdr3_aa: CASSERFRSGREEKLFF

clone_size: NA
v_call: TRBV7-8
d_call: NA
j_call: TRBJ2-5
cdr3_nt: TGTGCCAGCAGCTTAGAGAGGGGGGGAGGTCTCCAAGAGACCCAGTACTTC
cdr3_aa: CASSLERGGGLQETQYF

clone_size: NA
v_call: TRBV4-1
d_call: NA
j_call: TRBJ1-4
cdr3_nt: TGCGCCAGCAGCCAAGATAGGGGCAGGCCTAATGGGGAACTGTTTTTT
cdr3_aa: CASSQDRGRPNGELFF

clone_size: NA
v_call: TRBV9
d_call: NA
j_call: TRBJ2-2
cdr3_nt: TGTGCCAGCAGCGGAGTATCCGGGGAGCTGTTTTTT
cdr3_aa: CASSGVSGELFF

clone_size: NA
v_call: TRBV7-6
d_call: TRBD2
j_call: TRBJ2-2
cdr3_nt: TGTGCCAGCAGCTTAGGCGGGAGTGGGGAGCTGTTTTTT
cdr3_aa: CASSLGGSGELFF

clone_size: NA
v_call: TRBV2
d_call: TRBD2
j_call: TRBJ2-3
cdr3_nt: TGTGCCAGCGGGTTCCTACTAGCGGAGAGCACAGATACGCAGTATTTT
cdr3_aa: CASGFLLAESTDTQYF

clone_size: NA
v_call: TRBV19
d_call: NA
j_call: TRBJ2-7
cdr3_nt: TGTGCCAGTAGCGCCTTCCCGTGGGGCAAAGGCGAGCAGTACTTC
cdr3_aa: CASSAFPWGKGEQYF

clone_size: NA
v_call: TRBV5-4
d_call: NA
j_call: TRBJ1-2
cdr3_nt: TGTGCCAGCAGCTTGGTGGCGGGGCAACGCGACGGCTACACCTTC
cdr3_aa: CASSLVAGQRDGYTF

clone_size: few
v_call: TRBV4-1
d_call: NA
j_call: TRBJ2-1
cdr3_nt: TGCGCCAGCAGCCCGAAGAGACCTAGTAAGCCCTACAATGAGCAGTTCTTC
cdr3_aa: CASSPKRPSKPYNEQFF

clone_size: few
v_call: TRBV19
d_call: NA
j_call: TRBJ1-3
cdr3_nt: TGTGCCAGTAGTGCAGCAGACAGGAGCTCTGGAAACACCATATATTTT
cdr3_aa: CASSAADRSSGNTIYF

clone_size: NA
v_call: TRBV28
d_call: NA
j_call: TRBJ1-5
cdr3_nt: TGTGCCAGCAGTTTAGGCCACCGGACAGTAAATCAGCCCCAGCATTTT
cdr3_aa: CASSLGHRTVNQPQHF

clone_size: once
v_call: TRBV7-8
d_call: NA
j_call: TRBJ2-2
cdr3_nt: TGTGCCAGCAGCTTATTTTCGCGGCGCATGAACACCGGGGAGCTGTTTTTT
cdr3_aa: CASSLFSRRMNTGELFF

clone_size: NA
v_call: TRBV2
d_call: NA
j_call: TRBJ2-3
cdr3_nt: TGTGCCAGCAGTCCCCTCCCCACAGATACGCAGTATTTT
cdr3_aa: CASSPLPTDTQYF

clone_size: once
v_call: TRBV11-3
d_call: TRBD2
j_call: TRBJ2-1
cdr3_nt: TGTGCCAGCAGCTTCACTAGCGGGAGGGTGGGCGAGCAGTTCTTC
cdr3_aa: CASSFTSGRVGEQFF

clone_size: few
v_call: TRBV6-4
d_call: TRBD1
j_call: TRBJ2-3
cdr3_nt: TGTGCCAGCAGTGCGGCGGCAGGGGGCCCAGATACGCAGTATTTT
cdr3_aa: CASSAAAGGPDTQYF

clone_size: NA
v_call: TRBV7-2
d_call: TRBD2
j_call: TRBJ2-5
cdr3_nt: TGTGCCAGCAGCTTAATGGCTAGCGGGAGCGCTCGGGAGACCCAGTACTTC
cdr3_aa: CASSLMASGSARETQYF

clone_size: NA
v_call: TRBV30
d_call: TRBD1
j_call: TRBJ1-1
cdr3_nt: TGTGCCTGGCAGGGACAGACCAACACTGAAGCTTTCTTT
cdr3_aa: CAWQGQTNTEAFF

clone_size: few
v_call: TRBV11-2
d_call: NA
j_call: TRBJ1-1
cdr3_nt: TGTGCCAGCAGCTTTGTTCGGGGTTACGCTTTCTTT
cdr3_aa: CASSFVRGYAFF

clone_size: NA
v_call: TRBV5-5
d_call: NA
j_call: TRBJ1-4
cdr3_nt: TGTGCCAGCAGCTTCACGGCAGGAGAAAAACTGTTTTTT
cdr3_aa: CASSFTAGEKLFF

clone_size: once
v_call: TRBV15
d_call: NA
j_call: TRBJ1-1
cdr3_nt: TGTGCCACCAGCCGGGGTCTGAACACTGAAGCTTTCTTT
cdr3_aa: CATSRGLNTEAFF

clone_size: NA
v_call: TRBV5-1
d_call: NA
j_call: TRBJ2-3
cdr3_nt: TGCGCCAGCAGCTTGGCCCTCAGAAAAATGACAGATACGCAGTATTTT
cdr3_aa: CASSLALRKMTDTQYF

clone_size: once
v_call: TRBV25-1
d_call: NA
j_call: TRBJ1-2
cdr3_nt: TGTGCCAGCTCCGGAGGCCTTTTGGATGGCTACACCTTC
cdr3_aa: CASSGGLLDGYTF

clone_size: NA
v_call: TRBV6-1
d_call: TRBD2
j_call: TRBJ2-3
cdr3_nt: TGTGCCATAAAGCGGGAGGGGAAGACAGATACGCAGTATTTT
cdr3_aa: CAIKREGKTDTQYF

clone_size: NA
v_call: TRBV5-8
d_call: NA
j_call: TRBJ1-2
cdr3_nt: TGTGCCAGTACGCTCGGTTTCAATCGCTACACCTTC
cdr3_aa: CASTLGFNRYTF

clone_size: NA
v_call: TRBV5-1
d_call: NA
j_call: TRBJ2-2
cdr3_nt: TGCGCCAGCAGCTTGCTAGACCCTGCCACCGGGGAGCTGTTTTTT
cdr3_aa: CASSLLDPATGELFF

clone_size: NA
v_call: TRBV5-6
d_call: TRBD1
j_call: TRBJ2-1
cdr3_nt: TGTGCCAGCACACCCGGGACAGGGACTTACAATGAGCAGTTCTTC
cdr3_aa: CASTPGTGTYNEQFF